This T cell receptor (beta chain) was obtained from a study of T-cell reconstitution after alpha-beta-depleted transplantation in children (dated by TCRdb to the mid-2010s). Broadly, across the study: Using TCR repertoire profiling, the study followed T-cell immune reconstitution in a quantitative way in children after TCRalphabeta/CD19-depleted allogeneic hematopoietic cell transplantation. The study at large found these results: The apparently early recovery of alphabetaT-cell counts about two months after transplant reportedly depended on only several hundred rapidly expanded clones that came from non-depleted graft cells. In some patients, high TCRbeta diversity at day 60 was attributed to recipient T cells and intrathymic progenitors that had survived conditioning. The frequencies of hyperexpanded clones fell over the following months, and after one year, T-cell counts and TCRbeta diversity were mostly attributed to newly produced T cells.

According to the germline V gene, CDR1 reads SQVTM and CDR2 reads ANQGSEA. The CDR3, cysteine through phenylalanine, is 13 amino acids long. The CDR3 DNA has 39 bases and is translated from base 1. V lost 8 bases and J lost 2 bases; the stretch between them is 14 bases long. The treatment or condition label, as the study defines it: allogeneic hematopoietic cell transplantation with graft depleted of TCRalphabeta T cells and CD19 B cells. TCRalphabeta/CD19-depleted allogeneic hematopoietic cell grafts were given to the transplant recipients, all of whom were children. Library preparation used PCR. The listed sequencing device is Illumina HiSeq 2500. To normalize quantification of the TCRbeta repertoire, the TCR libraries were built with molecular barcoding that relied on unique molecular identifiers. Using fastp trimming at Q25 and MiXCR clonotype assembly, TCRdb reanalyzed the public sequencing data and kept in-frame beta chains. Rows are unified per CDR3 protein, each entry keeping the most common DNA and genes. This sample holds 670,000 or so distinct CDR3 sequences; around 13% were observed only once. The ten largest clones represent 0.79% of the sample.

Many counts were recorded for this clonotype. Its antigen specificity is not known. No base quality values were provided; no much bigger clone lies one nucleotide off. This TCR came from a girl aged 2 to 10 with congenital amegakaryocytic thrombocytopenia, due to receive a stem cell transplant. The V and J genes are TRBV29-1 and TRBJ2-3; TRBD1 could be the D gene, as 6 bases match. The material was PBMCs, obtained before TCRalphabeta/CD19-depleted stem cell transplant. The CDR3 corresponds to CSNLGGDTDTQYF. The bases read TGCAGCAACCTAGGGGGAGACACAGATACGCAGTATTTT.